One sample yielded the 11 T cell receptor beta chains listed below, sequenced in a study of metastatic and nonmetastatic thyroid tumors. Not a single patient had been given any form of treatment at any point before undergoing thyroid surgery. TCRdb re-processed the PCR reads through MiXCR. The sample holds roughly 40,000 clones, about 12% seen once. Sequencing used blood. These receptors were taken from a male donor with papillary thyroid cancer or a benign thyroid nodule (not recorded which). Some clones in this sample may be carry-over from other donors' samples.

V is TRBV28 and J is TRBJ2-1; 7 nucleotides agree with TRBD2. V was clipped by 4 bases and J by 5 bases; unmatched bases: 5. Germline-derived CDR1 and CDR2 are MDHEN and SYDVKM. This CDR3 has 14 residues. The CDR3 DNA sequence: TGTGCCAGCAGTTCCGTAGCGGGTCACAATGAGCAGTTCTTC. Amino acids: CASSSVAGHNEQFF. Combining the CDR3 with reference TRBV28 and TRBJ2-1 gives the whole variable domain DVKVTQSSRYLVKRTGEKVFLECVQDMDHENMFWYRQDPGLGLRLIYFSYDVKMKEKGDIPEGYSVSREKKERFSLILESASTNQTSMYLCASSSVAGHNEQFFGPGTRLTVL.

This clone was observed at least ten times. V is TRBV28 and J is TRBJ1-2; TRBD1 agrees at 7 bases. The CDR3 extends over 14 amino acids. Germline-derived CDR1 and CDR2 are MDHEN and SYDVKM. V dropped 8 bases and J dropped 5; count of bases not matched to a gene: 11. The CDR3 here is CASFRQGLRYGYTF. CDR3 in DNA: TGTGCCAGCTTCCGACAGGGCCTAAGGTATGGCTACACCTTC.

This clone turned up a few times. A much larger clone differs from this one at a single base, so this may be a read error. This CDR3 is also generated by other DNA sequences in the sample. This chain joins TRBV29-1 and TRBJ2-7, with 8 bases matching TRBD2. V lost 7 bases and J lost 3; bases outside the gene matches: 8. The CDR3 loop spans 13 amino acids. Per germline, CDR1 SQVTM and CDR2 ANQGSEA. CDR3 DNA sequence: TGCAGCGGTCGGGGAACTAGCGGCTACGAGCAGTACTTC. This gives the protein CSGRGTSGYEQYF.

There are many counts of this clone. This chain joins TRBV4-1 and TRBJ2-7; a weak D match, TRBD1 (7 bases). The CDR3 totals 17 residues. The germline V and J ends were trimmed by 2 bases and 3 bases, with 20 bases remaining between them. The germline CDR1 and CDR2 sequences are MGHRA and YSYEKL. CDR3 region: CASSQFGGTADFYEQYF. In DNA form, the CDR3 reads TGCGCCAGCAGCCAATTTGGGGGGACAGCGGACTTCTACGAGCAGTACTTC.

This clone was counted at least ten times. The chain recombines TRBV20-1 with TRBJ1-2, with a tentative D call TRBD1 (5 bases). CDR3 length: 15 amino acids. The V gene lost 2 bases and the J gene lost 7 bases, with 20 bases spanning the gap. The germline V gene encodes CDR1 DFQATT and CDR2 SNEGSKA (reference sequence). The CDR3 nucleotides are TGCAGTGCTAGACCAAGATTTCTAGGGGCGCGTGGCTACACCTTC. Translating gives CSARPRFLGARGYTF.

This clone is deemed medium-sized. The CDR3 nucleotides are TGTGCCAGCAGAGGGCAGATTTATGGCTACACCTTC. This encodes CASRGQIYGYTF. This chain uses TRBV28 with TRBJ1-2; D not certain. Germline lookup yields CDR1 MDHEN and CDR2 SYDVKM. Trimming stripped 6 bases from V and 5 bases from J, with 10 bases between. The CDR3 has 12 residues.

This clone was detected ten times or more. The chain recombines TRBV9 with TRBJ2-5; TRBD2 might be the D (5 bases). The V end lost 0 bases, the J end lost 4 bases, and 13 bases lay between the germline ends. CDR3 size: 15 residues. Germline V gives CDR1 SGDLS, CDR2 YYNGEE. The CDR3 is CASSVAASRLETQYF. The CDR3 nucleotides are TGTGCCAGCAGCGTAGCTGCTAGCCGCTTAGAGACCCAGTACTTC.

This clone was counted many times. The chain employs TRBV11-2 and TRBJ1-4; D unclear. V was trimmed by 3 bases and J by 8 bases, leaving 16 bases between them. The CDR3 spans 15 residues. Looked up from germline, CDR1 is SGHAT and CDR2 is FQNNGV. The CDR3 here is CASSFFRPRREKLFF. The CDR3 nucleotides read TGTGCCAGCAGCTTTTTCCGTCCAAGGCGGGAAAAACTGTTTTTT.

This clone was observed a few times. Given a much more abundant clone one base away, this may be a read error. The chain carries TRBV20-1 and TRBJ2-7; no clear D. The V end was cut by 7 bases, the J end by 6 bases, with 16 bases between. Germline V lookup: CDR1 DFQATT, CDR2 SNEGSKA (reference sequence). The CDR3 totals 12 residues. The DNA of the CDR3 is TGCAGTGTATACGACGGACGGTGCGAGCAGTACTTC. Protein sequence: CSVYDGRCEQYF.

There are many counts of this clone. The chain recombines TRBV12-3 or TRBV12-4 with TRBJ2-7; TRBD1 agrees at 8 bases. The V and J ends lost 8 bases and 2 bases, in that order; junction bases with no gene match: 5. The CDR3 covers 13 residues. The CDR3 loop is CASGIQGAYEQYF. For the CDR3, the DNA is TGTGCCAGCGGAATACAGGGGGCCTACGAGCAGTACTTC.

This clone was counted at least ten times. Other nucleotide sequences from this sample produce the same CDR3. The chain uses TRBV7-9 and TRBJ2-1; TRBD1 might be the D (6 bases). The CDR3 sequence is 13 residues long. V gave up 3 bases and J gave up 9 bases, with 12 bases separating them. CDR1 and CDR2 (germline): SEHNR, FQNEAQ (reference sequence). The CDR3 region is CASSLWGRGEQFF. DNA of the CDR3: TGTGCCAGCAGCTTGTGGGGGCGTGGTGAGCAGTTCTTC.